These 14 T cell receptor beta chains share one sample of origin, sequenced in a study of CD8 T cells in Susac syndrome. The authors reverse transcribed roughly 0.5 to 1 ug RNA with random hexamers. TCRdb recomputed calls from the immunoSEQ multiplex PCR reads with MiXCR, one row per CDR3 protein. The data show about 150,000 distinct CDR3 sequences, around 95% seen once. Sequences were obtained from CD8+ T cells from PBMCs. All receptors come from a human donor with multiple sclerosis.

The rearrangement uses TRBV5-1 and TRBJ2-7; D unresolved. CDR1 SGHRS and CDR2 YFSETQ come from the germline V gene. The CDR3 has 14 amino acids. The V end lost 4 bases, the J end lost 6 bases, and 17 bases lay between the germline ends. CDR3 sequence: CASSPGSSAAEQYV. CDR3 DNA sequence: TGCGCCAGCAGCCCAGGAAGTTCGGCGGCCGAGCAGTACGTC.

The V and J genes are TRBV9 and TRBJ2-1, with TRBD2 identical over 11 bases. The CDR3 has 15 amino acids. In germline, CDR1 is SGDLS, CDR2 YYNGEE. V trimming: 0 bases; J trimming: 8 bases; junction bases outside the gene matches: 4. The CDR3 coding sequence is TGTGCCAGCAGCGTAGCTAGCGGGGGGTTTTATGAGCAGTTCTTC. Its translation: CASSVASGGFYEQFF.

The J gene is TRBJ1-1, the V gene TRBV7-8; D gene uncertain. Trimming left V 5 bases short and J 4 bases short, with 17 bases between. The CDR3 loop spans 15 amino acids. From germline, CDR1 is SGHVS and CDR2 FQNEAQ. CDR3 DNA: TGTGCCAGCAGCGTGTATATGGGAATGGTCACTGAAGCTTTCTTT. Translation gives CASSVYMGMVTEAFF.

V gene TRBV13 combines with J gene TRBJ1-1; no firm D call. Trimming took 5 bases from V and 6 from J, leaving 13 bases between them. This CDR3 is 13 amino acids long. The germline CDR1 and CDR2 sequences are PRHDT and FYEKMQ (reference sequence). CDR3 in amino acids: CASSAPVPPEAFF. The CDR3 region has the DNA TGTGCCAGCAGCGCCCCGGTCCCTCCTGAAGCTTTCTTT. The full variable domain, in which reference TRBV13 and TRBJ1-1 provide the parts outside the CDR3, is AAGVIQSPRHLIKEKRETATLKCYPIPRHDTVYWYQQGPGQDPQFLISFYEKMQSDKGSIPDRFSAQQFSDYHSELNMSSLELGDSALYFCASSAPVPPEAFFGQGTRLTVV.

Here the CDR3 DNA reads TGTGCCAGCGGAAGGGAGGATAGCGGGGAGCTGTTTTTT. Its protein is CASGREDSGELFF. The rearrangement links TRBV9 to TRBJ2-2, with D possibly TRBD2 on 6 matching bases. Germline-derived CDR1 and CDR2 are SGDLS and YYNGEE. The CDR3 sequence is 13 residues long. Trimming pared 7 bases from V and 7 bases from J, leaving 14 bases between.

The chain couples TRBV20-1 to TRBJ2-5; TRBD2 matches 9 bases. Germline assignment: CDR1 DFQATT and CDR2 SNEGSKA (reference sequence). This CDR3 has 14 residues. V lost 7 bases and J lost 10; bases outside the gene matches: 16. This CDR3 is CSERSGGLREGQYF. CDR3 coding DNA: TGCAGTGAAAGAAGCGGGGGGCTCAGAGAGGGCCAGTACTTC.

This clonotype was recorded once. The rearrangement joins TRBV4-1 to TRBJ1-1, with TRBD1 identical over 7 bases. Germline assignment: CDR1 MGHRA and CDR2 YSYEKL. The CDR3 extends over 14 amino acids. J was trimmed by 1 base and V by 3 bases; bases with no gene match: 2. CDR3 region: CASSQPGGNTEAFF. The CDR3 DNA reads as TGCGCCAGCAGCCAGCCAGGGGGGAACACTGAAGCTTTCTTT.

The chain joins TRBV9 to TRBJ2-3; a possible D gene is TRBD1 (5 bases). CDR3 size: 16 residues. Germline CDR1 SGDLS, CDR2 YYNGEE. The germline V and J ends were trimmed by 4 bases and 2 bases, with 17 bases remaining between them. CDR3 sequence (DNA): TGTGCCAGCAGCCTCCCGCCACAGGACCCCACAGATACGCAGTATTTT. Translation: CASSLPPQDPTDTQYF.

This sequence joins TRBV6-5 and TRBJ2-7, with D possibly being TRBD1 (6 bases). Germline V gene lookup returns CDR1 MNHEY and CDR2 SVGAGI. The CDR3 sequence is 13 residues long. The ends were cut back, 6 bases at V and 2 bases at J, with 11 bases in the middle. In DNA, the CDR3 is TGTGCCAGCAGCTCGCAGGGGCCCTACGAGCAGTACTTC. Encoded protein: CASSSQGPYEQYF.

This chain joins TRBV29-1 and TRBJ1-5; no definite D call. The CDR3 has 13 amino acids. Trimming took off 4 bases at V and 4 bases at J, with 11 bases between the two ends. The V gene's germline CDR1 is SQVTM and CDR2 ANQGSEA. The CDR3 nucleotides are TGCAGCGTTGGTTGGGGTTATAATCAGCCCCAGCATTTT. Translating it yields CSVGWGYNQPQHF.

Here the CDR3 reads CSARSGIAGSYLRTDTQYF. DNA for the CDR3: TGCAGTGCTAGATCAGGCATAGCGGGGTCCTATCTACGCACAGATACGCAGTATTTT. This rearrangement joins TRBV20-1 to TRBJ2-3; 8 positions match TRBD2. The V gene end was trimmed by 2 bases and the J gene end by 1 base; junction bases not matched to a gene: 17. The germline V gene encodes CDR1 DFQATT and CDR2 SNEGSKA (reference sequence). The CDR3 is 19 residues long.

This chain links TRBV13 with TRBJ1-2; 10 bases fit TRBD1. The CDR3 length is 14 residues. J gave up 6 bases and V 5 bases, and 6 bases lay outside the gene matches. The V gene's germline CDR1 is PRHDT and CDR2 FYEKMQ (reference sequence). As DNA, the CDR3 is TGTGCCAGCAGCATCCCCGGGACAGGGGATGGCTACACCTTC. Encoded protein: CASSIPGTGDGYTF.

CDR3 sequence reads: CASTGGEHSYEQYV. The CDR3 bases are TGTGCCAGCACCGGGGGTGAGCACTCCTACGAGCAGTACGTC. The chain couples TRBV6-1 to TRBJ2-7; weak D call: TRBD2 (6 bases). Germline CDR1 is MNHNS and CDR2 is SASEGT. This CDR3 has 14 amino acids. Trimming took off 7 bases at V and 0 bases at J, with 13 bases between the two ends.

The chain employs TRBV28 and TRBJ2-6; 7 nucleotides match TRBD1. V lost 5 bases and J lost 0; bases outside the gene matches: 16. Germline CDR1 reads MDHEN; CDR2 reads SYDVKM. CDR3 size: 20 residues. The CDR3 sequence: CASSPFDEGQRFSGANVLTF. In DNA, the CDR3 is TGTGCCAGCAGTCCGTTTGATGAGGGACAGCGATTCTCTGGGGCCAACGTCCTGACTTTC.